The clone carrying this T cell receptor beta chain was seen only a few times. The second PCR ran roughly 6 to 11 cycles with a sample-barcoded 5' primer and J-beta primers. TCRdb re-called the 5' RACE reads through MiXCR, storing one row per CDR3 protein. The sample carries around 1,500,000 distinct CDR3 sequences, about 43% recorded once. This sample stems from a study of blood T cells in healthy people across ages. The sequencing sample was made of blood. The origin of this receptor is a woman under 30 in good health.

The CDR3 protein is CASMGSNQPQHF. CDR3 sequence (DNA): TGTGCCAGCATGGGTAGCAATCAGCCCCAGCATTTT. The genes are TRBV6-1 and TRBJ1-5; D remains ambiguous. The V end lost 7 bases, the J end lost 0 bases, and 4 bases lay between the germline ends. The CDR3 runs to 12 residues. Germline values: CDR1 MNHNS, CDR2 SASEGT.